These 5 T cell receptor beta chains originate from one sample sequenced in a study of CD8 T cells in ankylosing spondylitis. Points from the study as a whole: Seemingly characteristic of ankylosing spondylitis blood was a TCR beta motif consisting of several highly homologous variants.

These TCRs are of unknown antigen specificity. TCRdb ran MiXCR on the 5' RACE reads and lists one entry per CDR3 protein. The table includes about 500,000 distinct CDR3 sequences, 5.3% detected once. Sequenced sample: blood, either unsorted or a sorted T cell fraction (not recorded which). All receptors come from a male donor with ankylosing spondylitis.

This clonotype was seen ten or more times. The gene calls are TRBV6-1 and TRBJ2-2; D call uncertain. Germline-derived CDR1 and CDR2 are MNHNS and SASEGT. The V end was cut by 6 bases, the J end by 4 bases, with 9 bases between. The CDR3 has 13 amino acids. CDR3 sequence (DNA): TGTGCCAGCAGCCCCCAGAGCACCGGGGAGCTGTTTTTT. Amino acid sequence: CASSPQSTGELFF.

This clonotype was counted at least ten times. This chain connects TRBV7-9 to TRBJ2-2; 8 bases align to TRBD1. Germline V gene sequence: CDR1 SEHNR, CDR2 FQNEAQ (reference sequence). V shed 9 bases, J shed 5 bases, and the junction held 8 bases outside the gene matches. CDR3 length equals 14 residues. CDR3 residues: CAREGTGRTGELFF. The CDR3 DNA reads TGTGCCAGAGAAGGGACAGGACGGACCGGGGAGCTGTTTTTT.

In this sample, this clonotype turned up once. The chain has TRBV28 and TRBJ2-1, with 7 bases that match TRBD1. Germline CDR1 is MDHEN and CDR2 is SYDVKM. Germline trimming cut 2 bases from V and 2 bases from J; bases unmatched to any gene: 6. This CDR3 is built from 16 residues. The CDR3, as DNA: TGTGCCAGCAGTTTACAAACAGGGGCACCCTACAATGAGCAGTTCTTC. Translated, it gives CASSLQTGAPYNEQFF.

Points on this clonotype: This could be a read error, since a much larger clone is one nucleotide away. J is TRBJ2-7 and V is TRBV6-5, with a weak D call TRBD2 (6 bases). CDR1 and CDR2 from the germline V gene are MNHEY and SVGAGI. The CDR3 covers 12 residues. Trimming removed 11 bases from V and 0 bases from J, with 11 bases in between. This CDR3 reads CAGGTSSYEQYF. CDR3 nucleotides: TGTGCCGGCGGGACGAGCTCCTACGAGCAGTACTTC.

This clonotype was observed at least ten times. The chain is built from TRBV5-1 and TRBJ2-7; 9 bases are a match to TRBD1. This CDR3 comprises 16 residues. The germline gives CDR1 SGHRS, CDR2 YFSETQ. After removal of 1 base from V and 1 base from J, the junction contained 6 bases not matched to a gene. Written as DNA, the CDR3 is TGCGCCAGCAGCTTGCCCCGGGACAGGGATTCCTACGAGCAGTACTTC. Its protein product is CASSLPRDRDSYEQYF.